The clone carrying this TCR beta chain was observed a few times. This sample was included in a study of blood T cell repertoires in COVID-19. The overall study: Samples came from the United States, Italy and Spain, spanning acute and convalescent COVID-19. Sample material is recorded as cDNA or gDNA derived from T cells, B-cell-depleted T cells, or PBMCs.

Followed longitudinally, the Seattle patients had been enrolled during active infection. Sequenced by immunoSEQ multiplex PCR; TCRdb stores in-frame clones only, minus some. The sample includes around 90,000 clones, around 90% seen only once; the top ten take approximately 2%. Source material: peripheral blood. This sequence originates from a man in his fifties or sixties with COVID-19, enrolled during active disease.

The CDR3 region is CAISDPTRVGTGELFF. The CDR3 DNA reads as TGTGCCATCAGTGACCCAACTAGAGTTGGCACCGGGGAGCTGTTTTTT. This chain joins TRBV10-3 and TRBJ2-2, with D possibly being TRBD2 (5 bases). The CDR3 totals 16 residues. V lost 3 bases, J lost 4 bases, and 15 bases lay in between. Germline V gene sequence: CDR1 ENHRY, CDR2 SYGVKD.